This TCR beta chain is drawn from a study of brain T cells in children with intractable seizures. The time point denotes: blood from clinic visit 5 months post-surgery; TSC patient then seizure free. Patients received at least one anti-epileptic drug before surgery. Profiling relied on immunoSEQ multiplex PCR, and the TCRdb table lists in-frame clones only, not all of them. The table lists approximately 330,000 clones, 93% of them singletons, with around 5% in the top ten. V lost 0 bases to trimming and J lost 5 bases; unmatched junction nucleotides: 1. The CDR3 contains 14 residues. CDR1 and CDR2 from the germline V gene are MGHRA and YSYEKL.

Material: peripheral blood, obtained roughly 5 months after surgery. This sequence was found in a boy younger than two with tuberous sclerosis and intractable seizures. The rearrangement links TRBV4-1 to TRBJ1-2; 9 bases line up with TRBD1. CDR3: CASSQDGTGYGYTF. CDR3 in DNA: TGCGCCAGCAGCCAAGACGGGACAGGGTATGGCTACACCTTC.